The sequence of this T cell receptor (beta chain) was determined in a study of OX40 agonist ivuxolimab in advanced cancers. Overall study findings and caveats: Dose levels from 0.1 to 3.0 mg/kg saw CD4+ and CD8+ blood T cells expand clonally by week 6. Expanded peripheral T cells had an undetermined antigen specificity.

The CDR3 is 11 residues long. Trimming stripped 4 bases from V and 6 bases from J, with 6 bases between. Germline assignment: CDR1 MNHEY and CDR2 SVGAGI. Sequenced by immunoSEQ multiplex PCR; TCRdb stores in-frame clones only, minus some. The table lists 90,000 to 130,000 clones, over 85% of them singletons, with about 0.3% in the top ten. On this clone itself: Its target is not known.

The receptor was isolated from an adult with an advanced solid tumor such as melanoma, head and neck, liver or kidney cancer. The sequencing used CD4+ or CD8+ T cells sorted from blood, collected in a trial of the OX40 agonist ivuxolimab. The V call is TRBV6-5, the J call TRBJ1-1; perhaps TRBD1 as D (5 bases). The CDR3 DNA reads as TGTGCCAGCAGTTCGACAGCTGAAGCTTTCTTT. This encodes CASSSTAEAFF.